This is a list of T cell receptor beta chains from one sample in a study of neurological immune-mediated disorders. In TCRdb, the 5' RACE reads were re-called with MiXCR into one record per CDR3 protein. The sample has under 40,000 distinct CDR3 sequences, 13% to 15% seen once. Sequencing was done on a sample of PBMCs. These receptors were taken from a woman between 45 and 65 years old with HTLV-1-associated myelopathy (HAM/TSP). CDR3s include the opening cysteine and the closing phenylalanine or tryptophan. The D gene is left open where the match is weak. Expanded clones get a size class; other rows say once, few or many, or leave the size out.

clone_size: many; d_call: TRBD2; v_call: TRBV20-1; j_call: TRBJ2-1; cdr3_aa: CSAWYLAGEARGSNEQFF; cdr3_nt: TGCAGTGCCTGGTACCTAGCGGGGGAGGCCCGGGGGTCCAATGAGCAGTTCTTC
clone_size: many; d_call: .; v_call: TRBV6-2/TRBV6-3; j_call: TRBJ1-1; cdr3_aa: CASSYSGQLNTEAFF; cdr3_nt: TGTGCCAGCAGTTACTCAGGACAGCTGAACACTGAAGCTTTCTTT
clone_size: many; d_call: TRBD2; v_call: TRBV7-3; j_call: TRBJ2-3; cdr3_aa: CASRSGGSDTQYF; cdr3_nt: TGTGCCAGCAGGTCGGGGGGGTCAGATACGCAGTATTTT
clone_size: few; d_call: .; v_call: TRBV29-1; j_call: TRBJ2-1; cdr3_aa: CSVYPNEQFF; cdr3_nt: TGCAGCGTTTACCCCAATGAGCAGTTCTTC
clone_size: .; d_call: .; v_call: TRBV15; j_call: TRBJ1-1; cdr3_aa: CATSIDWTAGSEAFF; cdr3_nt: TGTGCCACCAGCATAGACTGGACGGCCGGTTCTGAAGCTTTCTTT
clone_size: many; d_call: .; v_call: TRBV9; j_call: TRBJ1-3; cdr3_aa: CASSVEEFGNTIYF; cdr3_nt: TGTGCCAGCAGCGTAGAGGAGTTTGGAAACACCATATATTTT
clone_size: many; d_call: .; v_call: TRBV6-5; j_call: TRBJ1-5; cdr3_aa: CASSSEGRTVGDQPQHF; cdr3_nt: TGTGCCAGCAGTTCCGAGGGGAGGACCGTTGGGGACCAGCCCCAGCATTTT
clone_size: many; d_call: .; v_call: TRBV5-6; j_call: TRBJ1-2; cdr3_aa: CASSLRGRMNYGYTF; cdr3_nt: TGTGCCAGCAGCTTAAGGGGTCGGATGAACTATGGCTACACCTTC
clone_size: many; d_call: TRBD2; v_call: TRBV29-1; j_call: TRBJ2-7; cdr3_aa: CSVEALAGYEQYF; cdr3_nt: TGCAGCGTTGAAGCGCTAGCGGGATACGAGCAGTACTTC
clone_size: many; d_call: .; v_call: TRBV5-1; j_call: TRBJ2-2; cdr3_aa: CASSSPGSTNTGELFF; cdr3_nt: TGCGCCAGCAGCTCGCCGGGATCAACTAACACCGGGGAGCTGTTTTTT
clone_size: many; d_call: TRBD1; v_call: TRBV12-3/TRBV12-4; j_call: TRBJ1-1; cdr3_aa: CASSSYPWDRPNTEAFF; cdr3_nt: TGTGCCAGCAGCAGCTACCCGTGGGACAGACCGAACACTGAAGCTTTCTTT
clone_size: .; d_call: .; v_call: TRBV9; j_call: TRBJ2-6; cdr3_aa: CASSVIIWGDPGANVLTF; cdr3_nt: TGTGCCAGCAGCGTAATAATCTGGGGCGATCCTGGGGCCAACGTCCTGACTTTC
clone_size: many; d_call: TRBD2; v_call: TRBV5-1; j_call: TRBJ2-5; cdr3_aa: CASSQDGGNQETQYF; cdr3_nt: TGCGCCAGCAGCCAAGACGGGGGGAACCAAGAGACCCAGTACTTC